The 5 T cell receptor beta chains below come from one sample, sequenced in a study of blood T cell repertoires in COVID-19. Sequencing was performed with immunoSEQ multiplex PCR; in TCRdb, only in-frame clones are kept and a portion is missing. Among approximately 300,000 clones, 85% to 90% were seen once, and the ten largest hold roughly 3.3%. The sample was peripheral blood. The source is a woman in her thirties or forties with acute or convalescent COVID-19.

V is TRBV7-2 and J is TRBJ2-5, with 10 bases that match TRBD2. Per the germline V gene, CDR1 is SGHTA and CDR2 is FQGNSA. The CDR3 has 15 amino acids. Trimming cost V 1 base and J 4 bases; bases outside gene matches: 3. In DNA form, the CDR3 reads TGTGCCAGCAGCTTAGTTAGCGGGGGGACAGAGACCCAGTACTTC. Translation: CASSLVSGGTETQYF. Together with reference TRBV7-2 and TRBJ2-5, the CDR3 gives the full variable domain: GAGVSQSPSNKVTEKGKDVELRCDPISGHTALYWYRQSLGQGLEFLIYFQGNSAPDKSGLPSDRFSAERTGGSVSTLTIQRTQQEDSAVYLCASSLVSGGTETQYFGPGTRLLVL.

The chain combines TRBV6-5 with TRBJ1-5; the match to TRBD1 covers 8 bases. The CDR3 is 14 amino acids. Losses at the gene ends were 5 bases for V and 5 bases for J; bases not matched to a gene: 5. Germline assignment: CDR1 MNHEY and CDR2 SVGAGI. CDR3 sequence reads: CASSPDRGYQPQHF. The CDR3, as DNA: TGTGCCAGCAGTCCCGACAGGGGATATCAGCCCCAGCATTTT.

There are many counts of this clone. This chain joins TRBV19 and TRBJ1-6, with D possibly matching TRBD1 (5 bases). Per the germline V gene, CDR1 is LNHDA and CDR2 is SQIVND (reference sequence). Trimming shortened V by 5 bases and J by 10 bases, and 15 bases separated the two germline ends. The CDR3 runs 14 residues. The chain's CDR3 is CASSSMQGGSPLHF. The CDR3 DNA follows: TGTGCCAGTAGTTCCATGCAGGGCGGATCACCCCTCCACTTT. The full variable domain, rest sourced from reference TRBV19 and TRBJ1-6, is DGGITQSPKYLFRKEGQNVTLSCEQNLNHDAMYWYRQDPGQGLRLIYYSQIVNDFQKGDIAEGYSVSREKKESFPLTVTSAQKNPTAFYLCASSSMQGGSPLHFGNGTRLTVT.

The V gene is TRBV24-1, the J gene TRBJ1-6; D remains unclear. Looked up from germline, CDR1 is KGHDR and CDR2 is SFDVKD. This CDR3 is 13 amino acids long. Trimming took 5 bases from V and 10 from J, leaving 11 bases between them. CDR3 DNA sequence: TGTGCCACCAGTGCAGGAGGGATCTCACCCCTCCACTTT. Amino acids: CATSAGGISPLHF.

The CDR3 sequence is CAWSPRVGVYEQYV. CDR3 nucleotides: TGTGCCTGGAGTCCCAGGGTAGGGGTCTACGAGCAGTACGTC. The V gene is TRBV30, the J gene TRBJ2-7; D is perhaps TRBD1 (5 bases). The germline gives CDR1 GTSNPN, CDR2 SVGIG (reference sequence). The length of the CDR3 is 14 residues. The V end lost 2 bases, the J end lost 3 bases, and 14 bases lay between the germline ends.